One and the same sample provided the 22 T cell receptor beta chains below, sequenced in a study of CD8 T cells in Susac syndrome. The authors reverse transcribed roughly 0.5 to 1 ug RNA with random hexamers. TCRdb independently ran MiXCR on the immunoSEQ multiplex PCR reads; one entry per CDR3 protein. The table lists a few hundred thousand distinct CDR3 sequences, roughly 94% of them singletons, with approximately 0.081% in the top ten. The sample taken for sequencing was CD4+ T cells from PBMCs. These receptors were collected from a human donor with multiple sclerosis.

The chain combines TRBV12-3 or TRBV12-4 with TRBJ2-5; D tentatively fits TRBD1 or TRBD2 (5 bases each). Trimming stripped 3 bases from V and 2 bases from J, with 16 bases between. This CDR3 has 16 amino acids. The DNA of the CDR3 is TGTGCCAGCAGTTTCTCGGGACGTACAGGTCAAGAGACCCAGTACTTC. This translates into CASSFSGRTGQETQYF.

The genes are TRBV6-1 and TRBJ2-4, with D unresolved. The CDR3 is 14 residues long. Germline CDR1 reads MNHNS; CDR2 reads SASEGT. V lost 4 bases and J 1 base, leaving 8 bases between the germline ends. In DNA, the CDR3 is TGTGCCAGCAGTGGGGATCGGGCCAAAAACATTCAGTACTTC. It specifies CASSGDRAKNIQYF.

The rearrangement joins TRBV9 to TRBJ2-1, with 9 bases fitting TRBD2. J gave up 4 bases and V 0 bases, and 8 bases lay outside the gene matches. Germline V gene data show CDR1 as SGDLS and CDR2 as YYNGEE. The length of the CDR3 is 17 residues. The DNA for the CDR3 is TGTGCCAGCAGCGTAGCCCACAGCGGGGGGACGTACAATGAGCAGTTCTTC. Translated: CASSVAHSGGTYNEQFF.

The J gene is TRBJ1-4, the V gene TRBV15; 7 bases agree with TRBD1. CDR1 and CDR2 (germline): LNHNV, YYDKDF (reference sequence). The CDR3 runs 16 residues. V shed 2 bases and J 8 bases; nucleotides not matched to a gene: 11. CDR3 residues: CATSRQRGQASEKLFF. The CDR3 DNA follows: TGTGCCACCAGCAGACAAAGAGGACAGGCCTCGGAAAAACTGTTTTTT.

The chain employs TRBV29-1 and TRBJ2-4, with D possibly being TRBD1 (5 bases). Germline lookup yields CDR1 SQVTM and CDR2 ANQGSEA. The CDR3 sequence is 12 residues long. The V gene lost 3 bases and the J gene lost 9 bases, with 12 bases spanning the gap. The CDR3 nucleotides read TGCAGCGTTGAGGGGCAGGGAATCATTCAGTACTTC. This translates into CSVEGQGIIQYF. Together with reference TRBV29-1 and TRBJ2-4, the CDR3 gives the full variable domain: SAVISQKPSRDICQRGTSLTIQCQVDSQVTMMFWYRQQPGQSLTLIATANQGSEATYESGFVIDKFPISRPNLTFSTLTVSNMSPEDSSIYLCSVEGQGIIQYFGAGTRLSVL.

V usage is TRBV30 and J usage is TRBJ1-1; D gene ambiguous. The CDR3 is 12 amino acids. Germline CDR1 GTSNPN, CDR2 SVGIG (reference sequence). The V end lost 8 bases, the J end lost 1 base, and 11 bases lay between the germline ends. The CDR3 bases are TGTGCCGTGAGGCAGACGAACACTGAAGCTTTCTTT. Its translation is CAVRQTNTEAFF.

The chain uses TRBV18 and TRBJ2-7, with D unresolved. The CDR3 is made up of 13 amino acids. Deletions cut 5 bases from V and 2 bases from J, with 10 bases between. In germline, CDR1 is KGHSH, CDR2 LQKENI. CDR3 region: CASSSDAPYEQYV. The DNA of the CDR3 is TGTGCCAGCTCATCGGACGCACCCTACGAGCAGTACGTC.

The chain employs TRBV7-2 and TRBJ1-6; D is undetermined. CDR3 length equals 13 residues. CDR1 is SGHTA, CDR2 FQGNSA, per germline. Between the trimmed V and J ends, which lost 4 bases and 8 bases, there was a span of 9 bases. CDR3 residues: CASSWARDSPLHF. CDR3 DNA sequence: TGTGCCAGCAGCTGGGCTCGGGATTCACCCCTCCACTTT. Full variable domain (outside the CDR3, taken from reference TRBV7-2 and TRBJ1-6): GAGVSQSPSNKVTEKGKDVELRCDPISGHTALYWYRQSLGQGLEFLIYFQGNSAPDKSGLPSDRFSAERTGGSVSTLTIQRTQQEDSAVYLCASSWARDSPLHFGNGTRLTVT.

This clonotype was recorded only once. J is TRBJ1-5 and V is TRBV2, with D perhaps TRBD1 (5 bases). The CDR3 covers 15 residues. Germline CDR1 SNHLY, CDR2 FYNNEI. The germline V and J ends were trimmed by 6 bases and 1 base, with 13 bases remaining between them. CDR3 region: CASRAGRVSNQPQHF. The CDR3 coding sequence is TGTGCCAGCAGGGCAGGGAGAGTGAGCAATCAGCCCCAGCATTTT.

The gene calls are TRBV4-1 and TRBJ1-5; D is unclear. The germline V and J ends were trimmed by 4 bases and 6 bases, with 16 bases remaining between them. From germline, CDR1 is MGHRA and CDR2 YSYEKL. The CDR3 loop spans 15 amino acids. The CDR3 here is CASSPLEGRSQPQHF. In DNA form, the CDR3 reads TGCGCCAGCAGCCCCCTGGAAGGACGGAGTCAGCCCCAGCATTTT.

CDR3 coding DNA: TGCAGCGCCGGGTTACTCGGGGAGACCCAGTACTTC. Encoded protein: CSAGLLGETQYF. The chain carries TRBV29-1 and TRBJ2-5; unclear D gene. V lost 7 bases and J 5 bases, leaving 14 bases between the germline ends. Germline loops: CDR1 SQVTM, CDR2 ANQGSEA. The CDR3 consists of 12 residues.

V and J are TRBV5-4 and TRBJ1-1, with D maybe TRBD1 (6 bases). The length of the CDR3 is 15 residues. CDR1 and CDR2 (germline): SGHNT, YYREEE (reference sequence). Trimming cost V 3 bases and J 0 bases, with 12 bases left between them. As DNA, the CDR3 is TGTGCCAGCAGCTACGGACAGTTCATGAACACTGAAGCTTTCTTT. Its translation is CASSYGQFMNTEAFF.

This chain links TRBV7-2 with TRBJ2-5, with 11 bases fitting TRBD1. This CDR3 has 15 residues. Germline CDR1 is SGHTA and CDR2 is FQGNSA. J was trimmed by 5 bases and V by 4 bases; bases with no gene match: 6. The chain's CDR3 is CASSSWTGGLETQYF. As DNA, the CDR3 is TGTGCCAGCAGCTCCTGGACAGGGGGCCTGGAGACCCAGTACTTC.

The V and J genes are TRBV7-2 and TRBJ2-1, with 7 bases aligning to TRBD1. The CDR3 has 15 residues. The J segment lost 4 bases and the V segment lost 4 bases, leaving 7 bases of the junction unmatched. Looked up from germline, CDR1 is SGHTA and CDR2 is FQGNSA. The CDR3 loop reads CASSYEDREYNEQFF. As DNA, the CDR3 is TGTGCCAGCAGCTATGAAGACAGGGAATACAATGAGCAGTTCTTC.

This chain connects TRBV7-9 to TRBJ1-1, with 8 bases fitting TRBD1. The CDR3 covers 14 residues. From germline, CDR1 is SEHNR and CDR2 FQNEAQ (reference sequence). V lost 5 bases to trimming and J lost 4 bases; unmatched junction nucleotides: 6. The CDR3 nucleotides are TGTGCCAGCAGCCCCCAAACAGGGGGCACTGAAGCTTTCTTT. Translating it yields CASSPQTGGTEAFF.

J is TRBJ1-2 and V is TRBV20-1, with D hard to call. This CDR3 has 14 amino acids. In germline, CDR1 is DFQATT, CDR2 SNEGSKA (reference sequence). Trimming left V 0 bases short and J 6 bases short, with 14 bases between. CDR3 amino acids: CSARDVGSPDGYTF. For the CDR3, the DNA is TGCAGTGCTAGAGATGTGGGAAGTCCCGATGGCTACACCTTC.

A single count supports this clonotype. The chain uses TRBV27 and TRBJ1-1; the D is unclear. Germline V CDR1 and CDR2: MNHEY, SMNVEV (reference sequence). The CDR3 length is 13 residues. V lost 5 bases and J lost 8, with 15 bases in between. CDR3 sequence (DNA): TGTGCCAGCAGTCCCCGACATAATCTCGAAGCTTTCTTT. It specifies CASSPRHNLEAFF.

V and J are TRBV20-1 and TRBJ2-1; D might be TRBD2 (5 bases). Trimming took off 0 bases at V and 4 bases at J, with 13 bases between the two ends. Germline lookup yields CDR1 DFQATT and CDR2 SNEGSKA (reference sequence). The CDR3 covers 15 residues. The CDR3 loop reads CSARDELDSYNEQFF. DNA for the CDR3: TGCAGTGCTAGAGATGAGTTGGACTCTTACAATGAGCAGTTCTTC.

CDR3 nucleotide sequence: TGCAGTGCTAGAGAGAGAGGCCGAACAGACGTAATGAATGGCTACACCTTC. It encodes CSARERGRTDVMNGYTF. The chain has TRBV20-1 and TRBJ1-2; D unresolved. Germline V gene sequence: CDR1 DFQATT, CDR2 SNEGSKA (reference sequence). With 0 bases removed from V and 6 bases from J, the gap between germline ends came to 23 bases. The CDR3 totals 17 residues.

This CDR3 reads CSAVRGVGTDTQYF. The CDR3 region has the DNA TGCAGTGCAGTGAGGGGGGTGGGCACAGATACGCAGTATTTT. The rearrangement uses TRBV20-1 and TRBJ2-3; the D gene could be TRBD1 or TRBD2 (6 bases each). The CDR3 loop spans 14 amino acids. Germline CDR1 reads DFQATT; CDR2 reads SNEGSKA (reference sequence). V was cut by 6 bases and J by 1 base, with 14 bases left in between.

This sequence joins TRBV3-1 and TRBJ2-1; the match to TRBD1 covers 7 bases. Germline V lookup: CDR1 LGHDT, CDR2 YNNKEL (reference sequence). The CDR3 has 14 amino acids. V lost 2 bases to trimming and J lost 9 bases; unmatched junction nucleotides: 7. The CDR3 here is CASSQLTTGTEQFF. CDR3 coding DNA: TGTGCCAGCAGCCAACTTACGACAGGGACTGAGCAGTTCTTC.

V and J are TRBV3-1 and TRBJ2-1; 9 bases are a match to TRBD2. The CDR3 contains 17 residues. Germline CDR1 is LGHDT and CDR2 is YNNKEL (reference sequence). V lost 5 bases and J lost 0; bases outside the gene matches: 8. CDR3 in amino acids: CASSEGKRGASYNEQFF. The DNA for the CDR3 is TGTGCCAGCAGCGAGGGCAAGCGGGGGGCCTCCTACAATGAGCAGTTCTTC.